One sample yielded the 20 T cell receptor beta chains listed below, sequenced in a study of PD-1 blockade in classical Hodgkin lymphoma. Profiled with immunoSEQ multiplex PCR; TCRdb holds only in-frame clones, not every one. This table has some 16,000 clones, 85% to 90% appearing once. Indicated time point: newly diagnosed, previously untreated cHL patient sample. With magnetic negative selection, CD4+ T cells were purified from PBMCs that had been thawed. Sequenced: CD4+ T cells from blood. These receptors all stem from a human donor with classical Hodgkin lymphoma.

The V call is TRBV18, the J call TRBJ1-5; perhaps TRBD1 as D (5 bases). Germline V gene lookup returns CDR1 KGHSH and CDR2 LQKENI. Trimming removed 4 bases from V and 0 bases from J, with 13 bases in between. The CDR3 is 16 amino acids. Here the CDR3 DNA reads TGTGCCAGCTCACTTGCCACGGGGGGTAGCAATCAGCCCCAGCATTTT. Translating gives CASSLATGGSNQPQHF.

This clone showed up just once. The rearrangement joins TRBV28 to TRBJ1-2, with a possible D match to TRBD1 (5 bases). V dropped 8 bases and J dropped 1 base, with 20 bases sitting between them. Looked up from germline, CDR1 is MDHEN and CDR2 is SYDVKM. The length of the CDR3 is 16 residues. Here the CDR3 reads CASSQTQGFLNYGYTF. CDR3 DNA sequence: TGTGCCAGCTCTCAAACTCAGGGATTTCTTAACTATGGCTACACCTTC.

The chain carries TRBV28 and TRBJ1-2, with 7 bases lining up with TRBD1. From germline, CDR1 is MDHEN and CDR2 SYDVKM. Trimming at V came to 2 bases and at J to 4 bases, leaving 10 bases not matched to a gene. The CDR3 has 16 amino acids. Written as DNA, the CDR3 is TGTGCCAGCAGTTTAAGGACAGGACCCCTAGGCTATGGCTACACCTTC. It specifies CASSLRTGPLGYGYTF.

The rearrangement links TRBV18 to TRBJ2-7; D is unresolved. The CDR3 has 12 amino acids. Germline V gene lookup returns CDR1 KGHSH and CDR2 LQKENI. Trimming cost V 3 bases and J 4 bases, with 7 bases left between them. The CDR3 reads CASSPEQYEQYF. Written as DNA, the CDR3 is TGTGCCAGCTCACCGGAGCAGTACGAGCAGTACTTC.

A few counts support this clone. CDR3 bases: TGTGCCTGGAGTGTACGACAGGGAATCTCTGGAAACACCATATATTTT. Amino acid sequence: CAWSVRQGISGNTIYF. The rearrangement joins TRBV30 to TRBJ1-3, with 7 bases lining up with TRBD1. V was clipped by 0 bases and J by 0 bases; unmatched bases: 5. The CDR3 covers 16 residues. Germline values: CDR1 GTSNPN, CDR2 SVGIG (reference sequence). Full variable domain (outside the CDR3, taken from reference TRBV30 and TRBJ1-3): SQTIHQWPATLVQPVGSPLSLECTVEGTSNPNLYWYRQAAGRGLQLLFYSVGIGQISSEVPQNLSASRPQDRQFILSSKKLLLSDSGFYLCAWSVRQGISGNTIYFGEGSWLTVV.

The chain employs TRBV19 and TRBJ1-1, with D possibly being TRBD1 (6 bases). From germline, CDR1 is LNHDA and CDR2 SQIVND (reference sequence). The V and J ends lost 5 bases and 0 bases respectively, with 16 bases between them. The CDR3 is made up of 16 amino acids. This CDR3 reads CASSPGHPLMNTEAFF. The CDR3 DNA reads as TGTGCCAGTAGTCCGGGACACCCGCTCATGAACACTGAAGCTTTCTTT.

The chain joins TRBV5-1 to TRBJ1-2; weak D call: TRBD1 (6 bases). CDR1 is SGHRS, CDR2 YFSETQ, per germline. The CDR3 runs to 13 residues. Trimming pared 3 bases from V and 7 bases from J, leaving 13 bases between. The CDR3: CASSSAGTIGYTF. DNA for the CDR3: TGCGCCAGCAGCTCGGCCGGGACAATTGGCTACACCTTC.

The chain carries TRBV27 and TRBJ2-1, with 11 nucleotides matching TRBD2. This CDR3 has 14 residues. The V gene's germline CDR1 is MNHEY and CDR2 SMNVEV (reference sequence). Trimming took 8 bases from V and 6 from J; bases not matched to a gene: 6. CDR3 DNA: TGTGCCAGCCCCATTGGGACTAGCGGCAATGAGCAGTTCTTC. Translating it yields CASPIGTSGNEQFF.

The gene calls are TRBV28 and TRBJ2-7; tentatively, D is TRBD1 (5 bases). This CDR3 is 12 amino acids long. CDR1 MDHEN and CDR2 SYDVKM come from the germline V gene. V was pared by 10 bases and J by 4 bases, with 14 bases between. CDR3 amino acids: CATQRRVYEQYF. CDR3 DNA sequence: TGTGCCACCCAACGCAGGGTGTACGAGCAGTACTTC. Based on the CDR3 plus reference TRBV28 and TRBJ2-7, the full variable domain is DVKVTQSSRYLVKRTGEKVFLECVQDMDHENMFWYRQDPGLGLRLIYFSYDVKMKEKGDIPEGYSVSREKKERFSLILESASTNQTSMYLCATQRRVYEQYFGPGTRLTVT.

This chain uses TRBV6-6 with TRBJ1-1, with a tentative D call TRBD1 (5 bases). Trimming took 7 bases from V and 4 from J, leaving 13 bases between them. The CDR3 spans 13 residues. The germline V gene has CDR1 MNHNY and CDR2 SVGAGI (reference sequence). Written as DNA, the CDR3 is TGTGCCAGCACCCACATGGGGGGCACTGAAGCTTTCTTT. Its translation: CASTHMGGTEAFF.

This chain uses TRBV18 with TRBJ1-2, with D possibly being TRBD1 (5 bases). The V end lost 3 bases, the J end lost 2 bases, and 7 bases lay between the germline ends. The CDR3 runs to 13 residues. CDR1 and CDR2 from the germline V gene are KGHSH and LQKENI. CDR3 in amino acids: CASSPGGNYGYTF. The DNA of the CDR3 is TGTGCCAGCTCACCGGGGGGAAACTATGGCTACACCTTC.

This chain joins TRBV5-1 and TRBJ2-7; D gene uncertain. CDR3 size: 12 residues. Trimming stripped 0 bases from V and 7 bases from J, with 8 bases between. Germline CDR1 SGHRS, CDR2 YFSETQ. In DNA, the CDR3 is TGCGCCAGCAGCTTGGTCGGGTGGGAGCAGTACTTC. It is translated as CASSLVGWEQYF. Supplemented by reference TRBV5-1 and TRBJ2-7, the full variable domain reads KAGVTQTPRYLIKTRGQQVTLSCSPISGHRSVSWYQQTPGQGLQFLFEYFSETQRNKGNFPGRFSGRQFSNSRSEMNVSTLELGDSALYLCASSLVGWEQYFGPGTRLTVT.

The chain is built from TRBV4-3 and TRBJ2-1; TRBD2 aligns across 8 bases. CDR1 and CDR2 (germline): LGHNA, YSLEER. V trimming: 1 base; J trimming: 3 bases; junction bases outside the gene matches: 8. The CDR3 is made up of 17 amino acids. The DNA for the CDR3 is TGCGCCAGCAGCCAAGCTGCGATAGCGGGAAACTACAATGAGCAGTTCTTC. It is translated as CASSQAAIAGNYNEQFF.

The rearrangement uses TRBV28 and TRBJ1-1, with D possibly TRBD1 on 5 matching bases. The CDR3 totals 15 residues. Per germline, CDR1 MDHEN and CDR2 SYDVKM. V was cut by 7 bases and J by 6 bases, with 21 bases left in between. Here the CDR3 reads CASILSGALRAEAFF. The CDR3 DNA reads TGTGCCAGCATTCTTAGTGGGGCCCTCCGGGCTGAAGCTTTCTTT.

The rearrangement joins TRBV5-4 to TRBJ2-1; D may be TRBD2 (6 bases). V was cut by 5 bases and J by 9 bases, with 12 bases left in between. CDR1 is SGHNT, CDR2 YYREEE, per germline (reference sequence). CDR3 length: 12 residues. The CDR3 protein is CASRTRSGEQFF. As DNA, the CDR3 is TGTGCCAGCAGGACTAGGAGCGGTGAGCAGTTCTTC.

The chain has TRBV5-1 and TRBJ1-1; D remains unclear. Germline assignment: CDR1 SGHRS and CDR2 YFSETQ. This CDR3 is 13 amino acids long. The V and J ends lost 4 bases and 1 base respectively, with 8 bases between them. Written as DNA, the CDR3 is TGCGCCAGCAGCAGACAACAGAACACTGAAGCTTTCTTT. The encoded protein is CASSRQQNTEAFF.

This clone appeared a few times. V usage is TRBV18 and J usage is TRBJ1-1; D unresolved. CDR1 and CDR2 (germline): KGHSH, LQKENI. The CDR3 contains 16 residues. V lost 4 bases, J lost 0 bases, and 15 bases lay in between. The CDR3 spells CASSRSSNTLNTEAFF. CDR3 in DNA: TGTGCCAGCTCACGGTCTAGTAACACTTTGAACACTGAAGCTTTCTTT.

This clone was found a few times. The chain recombines TRBV28 with TRBJ2-5; the match to TRBD1 covers 8 bases. CDR3 size: 15 residues. Germline-derived CDR1 and CDR2 are MDHEN and SYDVKM. The junction had 10 bases not matched to a gene; V was cut back by 5 bases and J by 5 bases. CDR3 protein: CASSRRQGMRETQYF. For the CDR3, the DNA is TGTGCCAGCAGTCGACGACAGGGGATGAGGGAGACCCAGTACTTC.

The genes are TRBV28 and TRBJ1-3; 7 positions match TRBD1. Germline V gives CDR1 MDHEN, CDR2 SYDVKM. The CDR3 contains 15 residues. The trim removed 5 bases at V and 3 bases at J, leaving 7 bases unmatched. This CDR3 is CASSPDRVYGNTIYF. DNA of the CDR3: TGTGCCAGCAGTCCCGACAGGGTCTATGGAAACACCATATATTTT.

The V gene is TRBV10-3, the J gene TRBJ2-5; 7 bases match TRBD2. This CDR3 is 13 amino acids long. The V and J ends lost 6 bases and 0 bases, in that order; junction bases with no gene match: 1. Germline lookup yields CDR1 ENHRY and CDR2 SYGVKD. CDR3 residues: CAIRTSDQETQYF. The DNA for the CDR3 is TGTGCCATCAGAACTAGCGACCAAGAGACCCAGTACTTC.